The 29 T cell receptor beta chains below come from one sample, sequenced in a study of CD8 T cells in ankylosing spondylitis. TCRdb analysed the 5' RACE reads with MiXCR anew, one entry per CDR3 protein. The table shows 300,000 to 350,000 distinct CDR3 sequences, with roughly 20% occurring only once. Sequenced: blood, either unsorted or a sorted T cell fraction (not recorded which). These TCRs come from a female donor with ankylosing spondylitis or in good health (not recorded which).

The V and J genes are TRBV7-2 and TRBJ2-5, with D tentatively TRBD1 or TRBD2 (5 bases each). Trimming took 1 base from V and 7 from J, leaving 22 bases between them. Looked up from germline, CDR1 is SGHTA and CDR2 is FQGNSA. The CDR3 is 17 residues long. The CDR3 region is CASSLVFRSTGPGTQYF. The CDR3 DNA sequence: TGTGCCAGCAGCTTAGTCTTCAGATCGACGGGGCCGGGGACCCAGTACTTC.

The chain has TRBV3-1 and TRBJ2-1; D might be TRBD1 or TRBD2, each matching 5 bases. The V gene's germline CDR1 is LGHDT and CDR2 YNNKEL (reference sequence). CDR3 size: 15 residues. V lost 3 bases and J lost 7, with 16 bases in between. DNA of the CDR3: TGTGCCAGCAGCCAGGGGCGGCAAACGGGGAATGAGCAGTTCTTC. This sequence encodes CASSQGRQTGNEQFF.

This clonotype was detected a few times. The V call is TRBV4-3, the J call TRBJ2-1, with 8 bases identical to TRBD2. The germline gives CDR1 LGHNA, CDR2 YSLEER. Trimming at V came to 4 bases and at J to 7 bases, leaving 9 bases not matched to a gene. The CDR3 has 15 amino acids. The CDR3 nucleotides are TGCGCCAGCAGCCCTCGCAGGACTAGCAGTAATGAGCAGTTCTTC. It yields the protein CASSPRRTSSNEQFF.

V gene TRBV3-1 combines with J gene TRBJ2-2; D is uncertain. Germline loops: CDR1 LGHDT, CDR2 YNNKEL (reference sequence). V lost 1 base, J lost 4 bases, and 7 bases lay in between. This CDR3 has 14 amino acids. The CDR3 DNA sequence: TGTGCCAGCAGCCAAGCCCGAATCACCGGGGAGCTGTTTTTT. Protein product: CASSQARITGELFF.

This clonotype was seen only a few times. The chain's CDR3 is CSADSSTVLTNYGYTF. CDR3 nucleotides: TGCAGTGCCGATTCCTCGACAGTCCTAACTAACTATGGCTACACCTTC. This chain joins TRBV20-1 and TRBJ1-2; TRBD1 is a possible D gene (5 bases). Between the trimmed V and J ends, which lost 6 bases and 0 bases, there was a span of 20 bases. Germline values: CDR1 DFQATT, CDR2 SNEGSKA (reference sequence). The CDR3 totals 16 residues.

The V and J genes are TRBV6-5 and TRBJ1-6; no clear D. Deletions cut 2 bases from V and 8 bases from J, with 4 bases between. Germline V gives CDR1 MNHEY, CDR2 SVGAGI. The CDR3 sequence is 12 residues long. The CDR3: CASSYRDSPLHF. For the CDR3, the DNA is TGTGCCAGCAGTTACAGGGATTCACCCCTCCACTTT.

J is TRBJ1-3 and V is TRBV10-3; D uncertain. Germline V lookup: CDR1 ENHRY, CDR2 SYGVKD. Between the trimmed V and J ends, which lost 9 bases and 4 bases, there was a span of 13 bases. The CDR3 contains 13 residues. CDR3 sequence reads: CAISFRLGNTIYF. The CDR3 DNA reads TGTGCCATTTCCTTTAGGTTAGGAAACACCATATATTTT.

The chain is built from TRBV27 and TRBJ2-5; D may correspond to TRBD1 or TRBD2 (5 bases each). The CDR3 length is 13 residues. The ends were cut back, 5 bases at V and 7 bases at J, with 14 bases in the middle. Looked up from germline, CDR1 is MNHEY and CDR2 is SMNVEV (reference sequence). The CDR3 sequence: CASSPTGGMTQYF. In DNA, the CDR3 is TGTGCCAGCAGTCCCACAGGAGGCATGACCCAGTACTTC.

This clonotype was seen a single time. This chain connects TRBV20-1 to TRBJ2-1, with TRBD2 as a possible D gene (5 bases). Germline V gene lookup returns CDR1 DFQATT and CDR2 SNEGSKA (reference sequence). This CDR3 spans 14 amino acids. The V end lost 2 bases, the J end lost 3 bases, and 11 bases lay between the germline ends. CDR3 protein: CSARPTRSYNEQFF. DNA for the CDR3: TGCAGTGCTAGACCCACTAGAAGCTACAATGAGCAGTTCTTC.

The rearrangement uses TRBV7-3 and TRBJ2-5; D tentatively reads TRBD1 or TRBD2 (5 bases each). The CDR3 length is 19 residues. V gave up 3 bases and J gave up 2 bases, with 25 bases separating them. From germline, CDR1 is SGHTA and CDR2 FQGTGA. The DNA of the CDR3 is TGTGCCAGCAGCTTCCTTTTTAACAGTCAGGGACCCCTACAAGAGACCCAGTACTTC. Amino acid sequence: CASSFLFNSQGPLQETQYF.

This clonotype appeared a few times. The chain links TRBV5-6 to TRBJ1-2, with a weak D call TRBD1 (5 bases). The germline V gene encodes CDR1 SGHDT and CDR2 YYEEEE. The CDR3 contains 13 residues. Trimming shortened V by 4 bases and J by 4 bases, and 11 bases separated the two germline ends. The CDR3 region is CASSAGLSYGYTF. CDR3 nucleotides: TGTGCCAGCAGCGCGGGACTGAGCTATGGCTACACCTTC. The complete variable domain, with remaining parts taken from reference TRBV5-6 and TRBJ1-2, reads DAGVTQSPTHLIKTRGQQVTLRCSPKSGHDTVSWYQQALGQGPQFIFQYYEEEERQRGNFPDRFSGHQFPNYSSELNVNALLLGDSALYLCASSAGLSYGYTFGSGTRLTVV.

J is TRBJ2-1 and V is TRBV6-4; tentatively, D is TRBD1 (5 bases). Per germline, CDR1 MRHNA and CDR2 SNTAGT. Trimming removed 3 bases from V and 0 bases from J, with 9 bases in between. The CDR3 length is 15 residues. CDR3 DNA: TGTGCCAGCAGTGAGTGGGGCAGCTCCTACAATGAGCAGTTCTTC. Translated, it gives CASSEWGSSYNEQFF.

This chain links TRBV11-2 with TRBJ2-1; D not certain. The ends were cut back, 0 bases at V and 9 bases at J, with 9 bases in the middle. The CDR3 covers 13 residues. Per germline, CDR1 SGHAT and CDR2 FQNNGV. The CDR3 protein is CASSLDQVGEQFF. For the CDR3, the DNA is TGTGCCAGCAGCTTAGATCAAGTTGGTGAGCAGTTCTTC.

The chain joins TRBV7-2 to TRBJ2-1; TRBD2 aligns across 10 bases. J lost 4 bases, V lost 0 bases, and 3 bases had no gene match. This CDR3 is 16 amino acids long. Germline CDR1 reads SGHTA; CDR2 reads FQGNSA. The CDR3 DNA reads TGTGCCAGCAGCTTAGCTGGGACTAGCGTATACAATGAGCAGTTCTTC. This codes for CASSLAGTSVYNEQFF. The full variable domain, its missing parts supplied by reference TRBV7-2 and TRBJ2-1, is GAGVSQSPSNKVTEKGKDVELRCDPISGHTALYWYRQSLGQGLEFLIYFQGNSAPDKSGLPSDRFSAERTGGSVSTLTIQRTQQEDSAVYLCASSLAGTSVYNEQFFGPGTRLTVL.

The chain carries TRBV12-3 or TRBV12-4 and TRBJ2-1, with 10 positions matching TRBD2. J gave up 3 bases and V 5 bases, and 13 bases lay outside the gene matches. The CDR3 contains 18 residues. The CDR3 sequence: CASSPSGGGLAYYNEQFF. Written as DNA, the CDR3 is TGTGCCAGCAGTCCCTCGGGGGGGGGACTAGCGTACTACAATGAGCAGTTCTTC.

This chain uses TRBV6-1 with TRBJ1-1; D is perhaps TRBD1 (5 bases). The V end was cut by 4 bases, the J end by 5 bases, with 14 bases between. The CDR3 is 14 residues long. Germline V CDR1 and CDR2: MNHNS, SASEGT. The CDR3 is CASSGGGPGTEAFF. In DNA form, the CDR3 reads TGTGCCAGCAGTGGGGGGGGTCCGGGAACTGAAGCTTTCTTT.

The J gene is TRBJ2-1, the V gene TRBV19; 8 nucleotides line up with TRBD1. The ends lost 3 bases at V and 4 bases at J; junction bases unmatched: 8. This CDR3 spans 16 amino acids. Germline values: CDR1 LNHDA, CDR2 SQIVND (reference sequence). The CDR3 region has the DNA TGTGCCAGTAGTATTCTTAGGACAGGGAGGTACAATGAGCAGTTCTTC. As protein: CASSILRTGRYNEQFF. Based on the CDR3 plus reference TRBV19 and TRBJ2-1, the full variable domain is DGGITQSPKYLFRKEGQNVTLSCEQNLNHDAMYWYRQDPGQGLRLIYYSQIVNDFQKGDIAEGYSVSREKKESFPLTVTSAQKNPTAFYLCASSILRTGRYNEQFFGPGTRLTVL.

The chain has TRBV2 and TRBJ2-6; the match to TRBD1 covers 11 bases. From germline, CDR1 is SNHLY and CDR2 FYNNEI. The CDR3 spans 15 residues. V shed 10 bases, J shed 1 base, and the junction held 3 bases outside the gene matches. The CDR3 DNA reads as TGTGCCACCGGACAGGGGGCTTCTGGGGCCAACGTCCTGACTTTC. Its protein is CATGQGASGANVLTF.

The V and J genes are TRBV11-1 and TRBJ2-1, with 13 bases identical to TRBD2. The ends lost 5 bases at V and 0 bases at J; junction bases unmatched: 10. The CDR3 extends over 19 amino acids. In germline, CDR1 is SGHAT, CDR2 FQDESV (reference sequence). As DNA, the CDR3 is TGTGCCAGCAGCCGTCGACTAGCGGGAGGCCGGAGCTCCTACAATGAGCAGTTCTTC. Amino acid sequence: CASSRRLAGGRSSYNEQFF.

This clonotype has a count of ten or more. The V call is TRBV29-1, the J call TRBJ1-2; TRBD1 aligns across 10 bases. With 8 bases clipped from V and 5 bases from J, the junction kept 5 bases outside the gene matches. The germline CDR1 and CDR2 sequences are SQVTM and ANQGSEA. The CDR3 length is 12 residues. CDR3 region: CSLRDRGYGYTF. The CDR3 DNA sequence: TGCAGCCTCCGGGACAGGGGTTATGGCTACACCTTC.

This clonotype was counted between two and nine times. The V gene is TRBV20-1, the J gene TRBJ2-1, with a tentative D call TRBD2 (6 bases). Trimming took 6 bases from V and 4 from J, leaving 16 bases between them. The CDR3 has 14 amino acids. The germline V gene has CDR1 DFQATT and CDR2 SNEGSKA (reference sequence). The CDR3 protein is CSAPPGLVYNEQFF. The CDR3 bases are TGCAGTGCCCCACCGGGACTCGTTTACAATGAGCAGTTCTTC.

The rearrangement uses TRBV10-1 and TRBJ1-1; the D is unclear. This CDR3 has 10 amino acids. Trimming cost V 7 bases and J 11 bases, with 11 bases left between them. From germline, CDR1 is WNHNN and CDR2 SYGVQD (reference sequence). The DNA of the CDR3 is TGCGCCAGCACCCCACGAAGGGCTTTCTTT. This gives the protein CASTPRRAFF.

This clonotype was seen a few times. This rearrangement joins TRBV29-1 to TRBJ1-1, with 9 positions matching TRBD1. This CDR3 is built from 14 residues. Germline-derived CDR1 and CDR2 are SQVTM and ANQGSEA. V was pared by 6 bases and J by 0 bases, with 5 bases of the junction left unmatched. DNA of the CDR3: TGCAGCGTGGGACAGGGCAGGATGAACACTGAAGCTTTCTTT. This codes for CSVGQGRMNTEAFF. Complete variable domain (other parts from reference TRBV29-1 and TRBJ1-1): SAVISQKPSRDICQRGTSLTIQCQVDSQVTMMFWYRQQPGQSLTLIATANQGSEATYESGFVIDKFPISRPNLTFSTLTVSNMSPEDSSIYLCSVGQGRMNTEAFFGQGTRLTVV.

The rearrangement joins TRBV6-1 to TRBJ2-7, with TRBD2 matching over 7 bases. The CDR3 extends over 15 amino acids. Germline V gene lookup returns CDR1 MNHNS and CDR2 SASEGT. Losses at the gene ends were 6 bases for V and 2 bases for J; bases not matched to a gene: 10. CDR3 loop: CASSPGRGGTYEQYF. The CDR3, as DNA: TGTGCCAGCAGCCCCGGACGGGGAGGGACCTACGAGCAGTACTTC.

This clonotype was seen many times. CDR3 coding DNA: TGTGCCAGCAGCTTAACTAGCGGAGCTATTCGGCAGTTCTTC. As protein: CASSLTSGAIRQFF. The V and J genes are TRBV7-2 and TRBJ2-1; 8 positions agree with TRBD2. CDR1 and CDR2 from the germline V gene are SGHTA and FQGNSA. The CDR3 has 14 residues. V was pared by 2 bases and J by 12 bases, with 9 bases of the junction left unmatched.

This clonotype has just a few counts. The gene calls are TRBV13 and TRBJ2-1, with 8 bases aligning to TRBD2. V gave up 3 bases and J gave up 12 bases; unmatched junction bases: 4. CDR1 and CDR2 from the germline V gene are PRHDT and FYEKMQ (reference sequence). The CDR3 runs to 12 residues. The CDR3 spells CASSFSGRGQFF. As DNA, the CDR3 is TGTGCCAGCAGCTTTTCCGGGAGGGGGCAGTTCTTC. Together with reference TRBV13 and TRBJ2-1, the CDR3 gives the full variable domain: AAGVIQSPRHLIKEKRETATLKCYPIPRHDTVYWYQQGPGQDPQFLISFYEKMQSDKGSIPDRFSAQQFSDYHSELNMSSLELGDSALYFCASSFSGRGQFFGPGTRLTVL.

The chain carries TRBV9 and TRBJ2-3, with D uncertain. The germline gives CDR1 SGDLS, CDR2 YYNGEE. Trimming left V 2 bases short and J 0 bases short, with 7 bases between. This CDR3 is built from 14 residues. The CDR3 DNA sequence: TGTGCCAGCAGCGTGTTCCATAGCACAGATACGCAGTATTTT. It is translated as CASSVFHSTDTQYF.

The table lists this clonotype with a count of one. The chain is built from TRBV20-1 and TRBJ2-2; the match to TRBD2 covers 8 bases. Germline V gene sequence: CDR1 DFQATT, CDR2 SNEGSKA (reference sequence). The V gene end was trimmed by 0 bases and the J gene end by 4 bases; junction bases not matched to a gene: 4. CDR3 size: 15 residues. DNA for the CDR3: TGCAGTGCTAGAGATCAGAGCGGGGGCACCGGGGAGCTGTTTTTT. This translates into CSARDQSGGTGELFF.

This chain connects TRBV20-1 to TRBJ2-3; 11 bases line up with TRBD2. The length of the CDR3 is 14 residues. CDR1 is DFQATT and CDR2 is SNEGSKA in the germline V gene (reference sequence). V shed 7 bases, J shed 3 bases, and the junction held 6 bases outside the gene matches. The CDR3 sequence: CSVVSGRATDTQYF. In nucleotides, the CDR3 is TGCAGTGTTGTTAGCGGGAGGGCTACAGATACGCAGTATTTT.